This T cell receptor beta chain was captured by sequencing in a study of radiation and T cells in renal cell carcinoma. About the research overall: Nephrectomy followed 15 Gy stereotactic body radiation by 4 weeks. Study-level points and caveats: In blood, top tumor clones expanded by 2 weeks, shrinking by 4.

For this clone: What it recognizes is unknown.

Documented time point: blood 2 weeks post-SBRT. Noted treatment: 15 Gy SBRT to primary tumor, nephrectomy 4 weeks later. Blood was sampled at baseline, 2 weeks and 4 weeks after SBRT. The assay was immunoSEQ multiplex PCR, and TCRdb's table has in-frame clones only and misses some. The table shows about 130,000 clones, with 80% to 90% occurring only once. This TCR was sampled from a woman aged 55 to 70 with renal cell carcinoma. The input for sequencing was blood, taken from a patient whose treatment included radiotherapy and nephrectomy.

CDR3 in amino acids: CASSQDFEGSDGYTF. The CDR3 DNA is TGCGCCAGCAGCCAAGATTTCGAGGGGTCTGATGGCTACACCTTC. This chain connects TRBV4-3 to TRBJ1-2; D possibly corresponds to TRBD1 (5 bases). There are 15 residues in the CDR3. V was clipped by 0 bases and J by 6 bases, with 14 bases between them. Germline V gene sequence: CDR1 LGHNA, CDR2 YSLEER.